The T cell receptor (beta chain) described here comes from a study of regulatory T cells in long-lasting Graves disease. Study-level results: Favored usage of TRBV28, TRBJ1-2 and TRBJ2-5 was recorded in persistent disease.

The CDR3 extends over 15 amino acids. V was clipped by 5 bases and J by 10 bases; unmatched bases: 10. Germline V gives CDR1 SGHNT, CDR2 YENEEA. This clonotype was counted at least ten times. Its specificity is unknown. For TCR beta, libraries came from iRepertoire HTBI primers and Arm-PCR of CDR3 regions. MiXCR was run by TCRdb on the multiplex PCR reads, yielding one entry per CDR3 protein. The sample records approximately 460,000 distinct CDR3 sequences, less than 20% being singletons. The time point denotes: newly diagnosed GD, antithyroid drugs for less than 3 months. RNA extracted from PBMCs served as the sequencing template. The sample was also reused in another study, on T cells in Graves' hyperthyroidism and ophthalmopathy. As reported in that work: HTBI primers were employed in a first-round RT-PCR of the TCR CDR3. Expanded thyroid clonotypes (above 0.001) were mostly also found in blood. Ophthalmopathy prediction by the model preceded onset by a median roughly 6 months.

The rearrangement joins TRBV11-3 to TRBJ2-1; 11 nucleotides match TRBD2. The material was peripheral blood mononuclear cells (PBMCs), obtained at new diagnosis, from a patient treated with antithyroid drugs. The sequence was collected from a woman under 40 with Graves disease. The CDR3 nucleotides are TGTGCCAGCAGCCTGCGGGGACTAGCGGCTCACGAGCAGTTCTTC. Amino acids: CASSLRGLAAHEQFF.